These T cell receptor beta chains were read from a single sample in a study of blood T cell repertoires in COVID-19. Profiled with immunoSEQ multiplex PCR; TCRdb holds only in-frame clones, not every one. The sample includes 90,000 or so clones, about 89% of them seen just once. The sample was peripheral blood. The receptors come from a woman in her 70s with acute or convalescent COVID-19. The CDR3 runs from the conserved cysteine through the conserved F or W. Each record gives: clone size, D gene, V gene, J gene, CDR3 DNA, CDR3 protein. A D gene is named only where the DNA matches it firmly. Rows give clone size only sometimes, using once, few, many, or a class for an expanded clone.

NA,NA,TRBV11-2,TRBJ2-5,TGTGCCAGCAGCTTAGAGGCACAGCCCTATGAGACCCAGTACTTC,CASSLEAQPYETQYF
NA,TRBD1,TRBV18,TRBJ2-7,TGTGCCAGCTCAGCGACAGGGGGTTTGGACGAGCAGTACTTC,CASSATGGLDEQYF
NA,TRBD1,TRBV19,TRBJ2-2,TGTGCCAGTAGCCGGGACAGCGCGAACACCGGGGAGCTGTTTTTT,CASSRDSANTGELFF
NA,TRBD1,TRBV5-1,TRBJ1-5,TGCGCCAGCAGCTTCACGGGACAGAGCAATCAGCCCCAGCATTTT,CASSFTGQSNQPQHF
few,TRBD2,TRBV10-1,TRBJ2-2,TGCGCCAGCAGTGGACCGGGACTAGCGGGCACCGGGGAGCTGTTTTTT,CASSGPGLAGTGELFF
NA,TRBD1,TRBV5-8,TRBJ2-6,TGTGCCAGCAGCAGGGGACAGGGGGCTGGGGCCAACGTCCTGACTTTC,CASSRGQGAGANVLTF
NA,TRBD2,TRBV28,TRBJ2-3,TGTGCCAGCGCCCCGGCTAGCGGGGTTCGCACAGATACGCAGTATTTT,CASAPASGVRTDTQYF
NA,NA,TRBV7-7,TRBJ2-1,TGTGCTAGCAGCTTAGCTCCTAGGAAAAGCTCCTACAATGAGCAGTTCTTC,CASSLAPRKSSYNEQFF
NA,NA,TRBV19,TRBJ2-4,TGTGCCAGCACCTACTCCGGAGGAGACAAAAACATTCAGTACTTC,CASTYSGGDKNIQYF
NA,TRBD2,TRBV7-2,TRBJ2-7,TGTGCCAGCAGGGGACTAGCGACCTACGAGCAGTACTTC,CASRGLATYEQYF
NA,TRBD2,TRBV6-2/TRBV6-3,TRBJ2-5,TGTGCCAGCAGTTGGAGTCTAGCGGGGGTAGAGACCCAGTACTTC,CASSWSLAGVETQYF
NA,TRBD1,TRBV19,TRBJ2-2,TGTGCCAGTAGTTTACCAGGGACAGGGACTCCCGGGGAGCTGTTTTTT,CASSLPGTGTPGELFF
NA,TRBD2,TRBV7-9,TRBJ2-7,TGTGCCAGCAGCCACGGTGGGGGGGACGCCTACGAGCAGTACTTC,CASSHGGGDAYEQYF
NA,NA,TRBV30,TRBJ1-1,TGTGCCTGGAGTGTTGAGGGCCTAATAGGCGGAGCTTTCTTT,CAWSVEGLIGGAFF
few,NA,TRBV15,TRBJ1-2,TGTGCCACCAGCAGAGATTCCGGTTATGGCTACACCTTC,CATSRDSGYGYTF
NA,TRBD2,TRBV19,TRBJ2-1,TGTGCCAGTACCCCGTGGGGGGGCAATGAGCAGTTCTTC,CASTPWGGNEQFF